A selection of T cell receptor beta chains follows, all from one sample in a study of PD-L1 blockade in urothelial cancer. Produced via immunoSEQ multiplex PCR; TCRdb's table is partial and in-frame only. The profile shows 40,000 or so clones, almost 85% of them singletons. The sample was PBMCs, taken around atezolizumab (anti-PD-L1) treatment. These receptors originate from a man aged 60 to 75 with urothelial cancer. Each CDR3 is given with its conserved first and last residue. A D gene is named only where the DNA matches it firmly. Part of the rows lack a size; the others show once, few, many or a class for expanded clones.

V gene	J gene	D gene	clone size	CDR3 protein	CDR3 DNA
TRBV11-1	TRBJ1-1	.	.	CASSLGPRVEAFF	TGTGCCAGCAGCTTAGGGCCCCGGGTTGAAGCTTTCTTT
TRBV5-1	TRBJ1-1	.	.	CASSSQGNTEAFF	TGCGCCAGCAGCTCGCAGGGTAACACTGAAGCTTTCTTT
TRBV9	TRBJ1-4	.	.	CASSVAGQGNEKLFF	TGTGCCAGCAGCGTCGCCGGCCAGGGCAATGAAAAACTGTTTTTT
TRBV11-2	TRBJ1-1	TRBD1	.	CASSSTGAEAFF	TGTGCCAGCAGCTCTACAGGGGCTGAAGCTTTCTTT
TRBV9	TRBJ2-5	TRBD2	.	CASSVATSGGAQETQYF	TGTGCCAGCAGCGTAGCCACTAGCGGGGGGGCCCAAGAGACCCAGTACTTC
TRBV7-7	TRBJ2-3	TRBD1	.	CASSPGTVGDTQYF	TGTGCTAGCAGCCCCGGGACAGTGGGAGATACGCAGTATTTT
TRBV5-1	TRBJ2-4	TRBD2	few	CASSLAAGERNIQYF	TGCGCCAGCAGCTTGGCCGCGGGGGAGCGAAACATTCAGTACTTC
TRBV6-4	TRBJ2-3	TRBD2	.	CASSDSGGKGDTQYF	TGTGCCAGCAGTGACTCGGGGGGGAAAGGAGATACGCAGTATTTT
TRBV10-1	TRBJ1-2	.	.	CASSDNSYGYTF	TGCGCCAGCAGTGATAATAGCTATGGCTACACCTTC
TRBV11-2	TRBJ1-1	.	.	CASSLTENTEAFF	TGTGCCAGCAGCTTAACAGAGAACACTGAAGCTTTCTTT
TRBV5-4	TRBJ2-2	TRBD2	.	CASSAPFRGGAPGELFF	TGTGCCAGCAGCGCCCCCTTTCGCGGGGGGGCCCCCGGGGAGCTGTTTTTT
TRBV11-3	TRBJ2-1	.	.	CASSYGSGSYNEQFF	TGTGCCAGCAGCTACGGCTCAGGGTCCTACAATGAGCAGTTCTTC
TRBV9	TRBJ2-1	.	.	CASKASETRDNEQFF	TGTGCCAGCAAGGCTAGCGAGACTAGGGACAATGAGCAGTTCTTC
TRBV5-4	TRBJ2-2	.	.	CASSLGRQNANTGELFF	TGTGCCAGCAGCTTGGGACGACAGAATGCGAACACCGGGGAGCTGTTTTTT
TRBV28	TRBJ2-1	.	.	CASSLLASNEQFF	TGTGCCAGCAGTTTACTAGCGAGCAATGAGCAGTTCTTC
TRBV28	TRBJ1-4	.	.	CASSLSGATNEKLFF	TGTGCCAGCAGTTTATCAGGGGCAACTAATGAAAAACTGTTTTTT
TRBV6-6	TRBJ1-2	.	.	CASSYSAGANYGYTF	TGTGCCAGCAGTTACTCGGCAGGGGCTAACTATGGCTACACCTTC